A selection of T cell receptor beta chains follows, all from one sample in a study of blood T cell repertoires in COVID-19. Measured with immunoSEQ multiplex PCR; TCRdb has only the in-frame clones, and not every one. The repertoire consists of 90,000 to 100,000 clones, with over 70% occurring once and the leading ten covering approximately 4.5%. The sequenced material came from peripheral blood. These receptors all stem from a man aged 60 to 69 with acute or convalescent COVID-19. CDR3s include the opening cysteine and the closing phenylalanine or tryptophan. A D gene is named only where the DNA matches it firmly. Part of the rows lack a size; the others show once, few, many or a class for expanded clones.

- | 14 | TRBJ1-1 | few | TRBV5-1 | TGCGCCAGCAGCTTGTCAAGGGGCAGGGCTGAAGCTTTCTTT | CASSLSRGRAEAFF
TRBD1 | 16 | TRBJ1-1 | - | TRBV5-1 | TGCGCCAGCAGCCCAACCCAGGGGACAGGGGTCACTGAAGCTTTCTTT | CASSPTQGTGVTEAFF
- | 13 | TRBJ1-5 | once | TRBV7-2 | TGTGCCAGCAGCTTAGGACAAAATCAGCCCCAGCATTTT | CASSLGQNQPQHF
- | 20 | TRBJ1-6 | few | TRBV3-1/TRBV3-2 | TGTGCCAGCAGCCAAGGGGCCGGGGGAGCCCTAAGCTCCTATAATTCACCCCTCCACTTT | CASSQGAGGALSSYNSPLHF
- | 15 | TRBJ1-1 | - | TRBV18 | TGTGCCAGCTCACCACAAGCAGGAGCGGGCACTGAAGCTTTCTTT | CASSPQAGAGTEAFF
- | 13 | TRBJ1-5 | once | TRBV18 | TGTGCCAGCTCAGGGGACATCGAGCAACCCCAGCATTTT | CASSGDIEQPQHF
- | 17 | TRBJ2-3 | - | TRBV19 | TGTGCCAGTAGTATGGTGTACTCGCGGGGTAGCACAGATACGCAGTATTTT | CASSMVYSRGSTDTQYF
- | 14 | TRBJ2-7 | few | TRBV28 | TGTGCCAGCAGATCGACCAGGGGTCACTACGAGCAGTACTTC | CASRSTRGHYEQYF
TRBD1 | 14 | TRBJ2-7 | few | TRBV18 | TGTGCCAGCTCACCGGGACAGGGAACCTACGAGCAGTACTTC | CASSPGQGTYEQYF
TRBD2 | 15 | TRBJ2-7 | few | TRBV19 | TGTGCCAGTAGTATATCCAGCGGGGGATCCTACGAGCAGTACTTC | CASSISSGGSYEQYF
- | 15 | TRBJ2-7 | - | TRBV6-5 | TGTGCCAGCAGTTACTCGGAGGCAGACTCCTACGAGCAGTACTTC | CASSYSEADSYEQYF
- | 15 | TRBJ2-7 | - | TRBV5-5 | TGTGCCAGCAGCTTGGTCGACGGGATCTCCTACGAGCAGTACTTC | CASSLVDGISYEQYF
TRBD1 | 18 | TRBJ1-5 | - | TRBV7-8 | TGTGCCAGCAGCTCCCTATATATAGGGGGCGCCGGAGGTCAGCCCCAGCATTTT | CASSSLYIGGAGGQPQHF
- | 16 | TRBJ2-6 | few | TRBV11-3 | TGTGCCAGCAGCTTAGTAGTTACCTCTGGGGCCAACGTCCTGACTTTC | CASSLVVTSGANVLTF
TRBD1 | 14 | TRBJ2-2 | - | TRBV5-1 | TGCGCCAGCGATAGGACAGGGGTGACCGGGGAGCTGTTTTTT | CASDRTGVTGELFF
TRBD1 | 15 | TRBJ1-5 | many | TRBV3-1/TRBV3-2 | TGTGCCAGCAGCCAATCAAGGGGGCGAGGTCAGCCCCAGCATTTT | CASSQSRGRGQPQHF
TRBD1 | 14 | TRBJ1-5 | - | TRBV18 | TGTGCCAGCTCACCTGAACAGGGGGGTCAGCCCCAGCATTTT | CASSPEQGGQPQHF
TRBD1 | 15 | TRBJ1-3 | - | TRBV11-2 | TGTGCCAGCAGCCGGACAGGGGGCAGGGGAAACACCATATATTTT | CASSRTGGRGNTIYF
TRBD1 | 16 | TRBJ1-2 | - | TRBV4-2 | TGTGCCAGCAGCCAGAACCGGGACAGTCGGTACAGTTGGTACACCTTC | CASSQNRDSRYSWYTF
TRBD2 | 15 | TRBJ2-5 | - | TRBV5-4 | TGTGCCAGCAGCCCGCAGGGACTAGGGCAAGAGACCCAGTACTTC | CASSPQGLGQETQYF
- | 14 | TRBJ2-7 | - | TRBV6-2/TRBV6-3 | TGTGCCAGCAGTTACGACACAGGGCAATACGAGCAGTACTTC | CASSYDTGQYEQYF
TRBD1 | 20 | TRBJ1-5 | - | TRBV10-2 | TGCGCCAGCAGTGAGTCTAAGGGAGGAGGGGGGACAGGGAGGAGGCAGCCCCAGCATTTT | CASSESKGGGGTGRRQPQHF
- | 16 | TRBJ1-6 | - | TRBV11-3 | TGTGCCAGCAGCTTAGATCGAGGGTTCAATAATTCACCCCTCCACTTT | CASSLDRGFNNSPLHF
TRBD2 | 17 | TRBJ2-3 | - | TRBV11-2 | TGTGCCAGCAGCCCACGTGCGAAGACTAGCGGGGGACATACGCAGTATTTT | CASSPRAKTSGGHTQYF
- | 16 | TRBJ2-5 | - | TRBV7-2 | TGTGCCAGCAGCTTAGTTGCTGGGCAGTACCAAGAGACCCAGTACTTC | CASSLVAGQYQETQYF
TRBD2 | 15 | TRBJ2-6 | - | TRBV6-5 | TGTGCCACCATGTCGGGGGGATCTGGGGCCAACGTCCTGACTTTC | CATMSGGSGANVLTF
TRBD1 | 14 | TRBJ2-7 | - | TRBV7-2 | TGTGCCAGCAGCTTAGGGACAGGGGTAGACGAGCAGTACTTC | CASSLGTGVDEQYF
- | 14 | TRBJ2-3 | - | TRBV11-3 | TGTGCCAGCAGCTCACTGGGGAGCGGAGGTACGCAGTATTTT | CASSSLGSGGTQYF
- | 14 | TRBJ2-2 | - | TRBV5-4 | TGTGCCAGCAGCTTGGGCGTAGCGTCCGGGGAGCTGTTTTTT | CASSLGVASGELFF
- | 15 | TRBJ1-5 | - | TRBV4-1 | TGCGCCAGCAGCCAAGATGGGACTGGGAATCAGCCCCAGCATTTT | CASSQDGTGNQPQHF
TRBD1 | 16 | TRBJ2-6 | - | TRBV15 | TGTGCCACCAGCAGACAGGGGGCAACTGGGGCCAACGTCCTGACTTTC | CATSRQGATGANVLTF
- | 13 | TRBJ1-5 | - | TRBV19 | TGTGCCAGTAGTTTCGGAGGAAATCAGCCCCAGCATTTT | CASSFGGNQPQHF
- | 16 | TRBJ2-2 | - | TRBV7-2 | TGTGCCAGCAGCCCATCCACCCACAGGGCGACCGGGGAGCTGTTTTTT | CASSPSTHRATGELFF
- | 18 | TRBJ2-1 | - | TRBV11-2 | TGTGCCAGCAGGACAACCGGTGGCGGGAAGTCCTCCTACAATGAGCAGTTCTTC | CASRTTGGGKSSYNEQFF
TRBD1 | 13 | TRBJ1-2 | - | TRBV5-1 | TGCGCCAGCAGCGTAAACAGGGGGCAAGGCTACACCTTC | CASSVNRGQGYTF
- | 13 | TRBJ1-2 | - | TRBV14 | TGTGCCAGCAGCCAAAACTACAGGGACGGCTACACCTTC | CASSQNYRDGYTF
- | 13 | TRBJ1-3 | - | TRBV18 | TGTGCCAGCTCAAGTGGGGGCGGAAACACCATATATTTT | CASSSGGGNTIYF
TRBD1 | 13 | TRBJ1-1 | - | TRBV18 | TGTGCCAGCTCACTAGGACAGGGGGTCGAAGCTTTCTTT | CASSLGQGVEAFF
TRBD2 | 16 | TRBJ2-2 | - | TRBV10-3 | TGTGCCATCAGTCGTAGCGGGGGAGATAACACCGGGGAGCTGTTTTTT | CAISRSGGDNTGELFF
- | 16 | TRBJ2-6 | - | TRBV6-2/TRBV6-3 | TGTGCCAGCAGCCCGAGACACACCTCTGGGGCCAACGTCCTGACTTTC | CASSPRHTSGANVLTF
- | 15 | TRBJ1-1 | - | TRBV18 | TGTGCCAGCTCACCAACACAGGACAGATACACTGAAGCTTTCTTT | CASSPTQDRYTEAFF
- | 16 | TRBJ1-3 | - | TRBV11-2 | TGTGCCAGCAGCCTAGGGGACATACGCTCTGGAAACACCATATATTTT | CASSLGDIRSGNTIYF
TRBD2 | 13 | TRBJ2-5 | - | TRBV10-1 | TGCGCCAGCAGTACAGCGGGAGCAGAGACCCAGTACTTC | CASSTAGAETQYF
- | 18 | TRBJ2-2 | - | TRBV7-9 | TGTGCCAGCAGCCCATCCCCCCTGGCGGGAACGAACACCGGGGAGCTGTTTTTT | CASSPSPLAGTNTGELFF
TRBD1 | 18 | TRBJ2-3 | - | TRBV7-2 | TGTGCCAGCAGCTTAGGGCCCTTAGGACAGGTTAGCACAGATACGCAGTATTTT | CASSLGPLGQVSTDTQYF
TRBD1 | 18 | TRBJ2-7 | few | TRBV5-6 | TGTGCCAGCAGTTACGCGACAGGGGGCTTCCTCGTTGTCCACGAGCAGTACTTC | CASSYATGGFLVVHEQYF
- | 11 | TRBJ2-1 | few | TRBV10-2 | TGCGCCAGCAGTGAAATAAATGAGCAGTTCTTC | CASSEINEQFF
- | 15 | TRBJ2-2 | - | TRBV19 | TGTGCCAGTAGTATCGGACTGGTACGTACCGGGGAGCTGTTTTTT | CASSIGLVRTGELFF